This TCR beta chain was identified during a study of cytomegalovirus exposure and HLA in healthy donors. Overall study results and limits: Later genetic work tied a missense DCLRE1C variant to beta-chain V and J trimming. Rarity marked most TCR sequences, yet some public TCRs occurred in many donors.

This PCR relied on a set of 60 Vbeta primers and 13 Jbeta primers. This table comes from immunoSEQ multiplex PCR, and its TCRdb copy is limited to in-frame clones, with some not included. The sample records around 250,000 clones, around nine tenths being singletons. For this clone: Its antigen remains unknown.

CDR3 length: 14 amino acids. V dropped 5 bases and J dropped 4; count of bases not matched to a gene: 5. Germline CDR1 reads SNHLY; CDR2 reads FYNNEI. The receptor comes from a girl aged 2 to 9 in good health and CMV-seronegative. The chain combines TRBV2 with TRBJ1-5, with TRBD1 matching 7 bases. The sequencing sample was made of PBMCs. The CDR3 region has the DNA TGTGCCAGCAGTAGGGACAGTTTAAATCAGCCCCAGCATTTT. It yields the protein CASSRDSLNQPQHF.